This paragraph covers one T cell receptor (beta chain) sequence. Its antigen remains undetermined. No much larger clone exists at a distance of one base, and base qualities are not known. The sample belongs to a study of cytomegalovirus exposure and HLA in healthy donors listed by TCRdb under 2017. Context from the whole study: An earlier analysis of under 600 of the donors reported approximately 300 Gb of sequence data and roughly 100 million unique TCR beta sequences from about 180 million T cells. An early release covering just under 650 HLA-typed donors comprised approximately 300 gigabases of sequencing data and approximately 85 million unique TCR sequences. Of the roughly 420 genotyped donors, approximately 81% were placed in the genetic ancestry cluster associated with self-reported Caucasian donors. The study aimed to test whether cataloging public T cell receptors could reveal signatures of past pathogen exposure. The T cell repertoires of 666 subjects were profiled by immunosequencing and related to cytomegalovirus serostatus. Besides the first cohort of roughly 700 subjects, a separate validation cohort made up of 90 to 150 different subjects was used. To predict cytomegalovirus infection status, the study combined high-throughput TCR immunosequencing, statistical association of individual TCRs with disease status, and machine learning. To study patterns of TCR occurrence, a later analysis re-analyzed previously published TCR beta repertoires from 666 donors and added high-resolution HLA genotyping. Rather than using new phenotypic data, the later analysis identified candidate immune exposures from TCR beta sequences and from how often those sequences occurred across donors. An earlier analysis of some 500 of the donors used high-throughput TCR beta sequencing to judge whether each TCR beta V gene segment behaved as functional or pseudogenic. Donor age, sex, ethnicity and CMV serostatus were collected together with the repertoire data. In a later genetic analysis, genome-wide SNP genotypes for about 55% of the roughly 700 donors were used, and that subset was treated as a discovery cohort. All discovery cohort repertoires had been generated using a single sequencing platform. Class I and class II HLA loci were covered by the typing at four-digit resolution. The number of typed donors differed by locus: roughly 629-640 for A, B, C, DRB1 and DQB1; approximately 540 for DQA1; approximately 610 for DPA1; and some 450 for DPB1. Because of strong linkage in the cohort, four to six DR-DQ haplotypes were treated as single units for association and clustering. Across 398 genotyped donors of the cohort, an average of roughly 250,000 unique TCR beta nucleotide sequences per donor were sequenced, and around 19% of those sequences were non-productive. The study at large found these results: The cohort was sequenced for TCR beta chains only, and without alpha or paired-chain data the features that could be detected were limited. According to a later genetic analysis, donors in an Asian-associated ancestry cluster had fewer N-insertions in productive TCRs than the approximately 710-donor mean. In a later analysis, the rate of TCR association differed among HLA loci, with DRB1 alleles having the most associated TCRs and HLA-C alleles having the fewest. A further reported finding was that TCR beta sequences accurately predicted the HLA-A and HLA-B alleles for most subjects in the first cohort. Most TCR sequences were observed very rarely across donors, whereas some public TCRs were present in many individuals. The authors suggested that the approach could potentially be generalized to other disease states and immunological phenotypes. Compared with equally common non-associated chains, HLA-associated TCR beta chains in a later analysis were more clonally expanded and had lower generation probabilities. In a later analysis, most CMV-associated TCR beta chains were found to appear HLA-restricted, with HLA associations seemingly driven largely by CMV exposure. In both the original and validation cohorts, the classifier was reported to diagnose cytomegalovirus status with high specificity and sensitivity. For the cohort, immune exposure information was limited to CMV serostatus. In vitro tests confirmed that a few of the cytomegalovirus-associated TCR beta chains recognize cytomegalovirus antigens. A cluster of highly shared sequence variants was judged likely to be a technical artifact of the sequencing pipeline. Correlated functional status among segregating V segments might reflect linkage disequilibrium, but an unknown experimental factor could not be ruled out. Some IMGT-functional V segments, including TRBV6-2 and TRBV6-3, could not be told apart with the 87-base-pair reads, so those segments were excluded. In an earlier analysis of approximately 590 of the donors, most TCR beta V segments appeared in productive rearrangements about 87% or about 30% of the time, broadly matching IMGT annotations. Because counts were too low, about 15 rarely observed V segments, including chromosome 9 orphons, were left out of the earlier analysis of over 550 of the donors. The study gave a list of 150 to 200 TCR beta chains associated with cytomegalovirus. In a later analysis, around 17,000 TCR beta sequences were associated with specific HLA alleles at a false discovery rate of 0.05. The presence/absence analyses assumed that sequencing depth was roughly uniform across donors, and that assumption may not be true. Assigning TCR associations to individual alleles was difficult when HLA alleles, especially DR and DQ, strongly co-occurred. Because some donors lacked HLA typing at each locus, the association tests relied only on the typed subset. In a later analysis, several top co-occurrence clusters were reported to appear linked to parvovirus B19, influenza, CMV and Epstein-Barr virus. A later genetic analysis associated a missense DCLRE1C variant with V-gene and J-gene trimming of TCR beta chains, and an independent cohort replicated the association.

The cohort consisted of fewer than 700 healthy bone marrow donors. At the time of sampling, all cohort members were nominally healthy, though unrecorded immune exposures were likely present. The donor was CMV seronegative and was included in the group of several hundred seronegative cohort members. Each donor provided a peripheral blood sample, and peripheral blood mononuclear cells were used for TCR beta sequencing. The Qiagen DNeasy Blood Extraction Kit was used to extract genomic DNA from the blood cell samples. According to the germline V gene (reference sequence), CDR1 reads MNHNY and CDR2 reads SVGAGI. The CDR3 has 12 amino acids, counting the end cysteine and phenylalanine. The CDR3 DNA has 36 bases and is translated from base 1. Germline trimming amounts to 8 bases on V and 5 bases on J, with 4 as the count of junction bases outside the gene matches. Library construction relied on the immunoSEQ multiplex PCR assay. For the multiplex PCR, a mixture combining 60 forward primers for TCR Vbeta segments and 13 reverse primers for TCR Jbeta segments was used. Amplification of the CDR3 region of rearranged TCR beta genes was performed with a multiplex PCR assay on genomic DNA. On the Illumina HiSeq System, the amplified TCR beta libraries were sequenced as 87-base-pair reads. Turning to the authors' computational methods: A later analysis tallied approximately 87 million unique TCR beta chains across the 666 repertoires, and about 12 million of those chains were shared by two or more donors. Raw reads were error-corrected and collapsed into unique sequences by a nearest-neighbor algorithm in which closely related sequences were merged to remove PCR and sequencing errors. To assign V, D and J gene segments, CDR3 sequences were aligned to IMGT reference sequences. Each retained sequence needed at least a six-nucleotide match to both a V gene segment and a J gene segment. A rearrangement counted as productive if the CDR3 had no stop codons and remained in frame with V and J, and every other rearrangement counted as non-productive. Following IMGT convention, CDR3 was defined as the stretch from the second conserved V-encoded cysteine to the conserved J-encoded phenylalanine. The earlier analysis of a few hundred of the donors excluded sequences that lacked an unambiguous match to a single V gene segment. An earlier analysis of just under 600 of the donors called V segments functional above 56.7% productive rearrangements and segregating when the between-donor standard deviation exceeded 5%. To diagnose cytomegalovirus status from the catalog of TCR beta chain sequences, a statistical classification framework was built. In a later analysis, TCR nucleotide sequences were compared against IMGT/GENE-DB human TR gene sequences so that V and J genes could be assigned. Using the TCRdist pipeline, a later analysis assigned CDR3 sequences along with most-parsimonious VDJ recombination scenarios. A later analysis defined each TCR beta chain by its CDR3 amino acid sequence plus V-gene family, and excluded reads lacking a unique V-gene family. A later analysis removed roughly 590 highly shared, low-generation-probability nucleotide sequences to deal with suspected cross-contamination and a sequencing artifact. In a later analysis, a clonal expansion index for each public chain was calculated from normalized within-repertoire ranks of inferred template counts. In a later analysis, generation probabilities were computed using a VDJ recombination model fitted to out-of-frame rearrangements, and the results were checked against IGoR. In a later analysis, TCR-TCR, TCR-HLA and TCR-CMV co-occurrence was scored with hypergeometric tests, and a repertoire-size bias correction was applied to TCR pairs. A later analysis estimated false discovery rates by permuting HLA or CMV assignments 20 times. In a later analysis, co-occurring TCRs were grouped using DBSCAN, and TCRdist sequence similarity was added for clustering within HLA-allele-positive subsets. Repertoires with fewer than 30,000 or more than 120,000 public chains, plus five repertoires with anomalous nucleotide sharing, were excluded from co-occurrence clustering. TCRdb carries this immuneACCESS record with in-frame sequences only. Its versions omit some clonotypes, under half of them owing to an unresolved V gene in the studies checked, with the rest unexplained. That table supplies the V and J calls and clone size; D and trimming were determined from the DNA. The sample table lists around 98,000 clones, 75% to 80% of them with a count of one. The ten largest clones represent under 4% of the sample.

This chain is built from TRBV6-6 and TRBJ1-2; TRBD1 aligns with 8 central bases. The TCR was taken from a woman between 40 and 50 years old in good health and CMV-seronegative. The sequenced sample was PBMCs. CDR3 sequence: CASWTGNYGYTF. The DNA sequence is TGTGCCAGCTGGACAGGGAATTATGGCTACACCTTC.